Listed here are 2 T cell receptor beta chains from one sample, sequenced in a study of neoadjuvant anti-PD-1 for oral cavity cancer. Assay used: immunoSEQ multiplex PCR; TCRdb lists only in-frame clones, some missing. In the table there are 5,500 to 7,000 clones, 45% to 60% of which are singletons. Time point indicated: after neoadjuvant nivolumab, at surgical resection. The source material was tumor tissue, sampled after nivolumab (anti-PD-1) treatment. These receptor sequences come from a person aged 40 to 85 with oral cavity squamous cell carcinoma.

The chain recombines TRBV18 with TRBJ2-5; D not resolved. Germline CDR1 and CDR2: KGHSH and LQKENI. V lost 4 bases and J lost 1, with 10 bases in between. This CDR3 has 14 amino acids. The CDR3 region has the DNA TGTGCCAGCTCACTGCAGAGCCTCCAAGAGACCCAGTACTTC. This gives the protein CASSLQSLQETQYF. The full variable domain, in which reference TRBV18 and TRBJ2-5 provide the parts outside the CDR3, is NAGVMQNPRHLVRRRGQEARLRCSPMKGHSHVYWYRQLPEEGLKFMVYLQKENIIDESGMPKERFSAEFPKEGPSILRIQQVVRGDSAAYFCASSLQSLQETQYFGPGTRLLVL.

The chain recombines TRBV2 with TRBJ1-4, with D hard to call. Between the trimmed V and J ends, which lost 8 bases and 7 bases, there was a span of 14 bases. The CDR3 contains 13 residues. In germline, CDR1 is SNHLY, CDR2 FYNNEI. The chain's CDR3 is CASGEDGPEKLFF. The CDR3 nucleotides read TGTGCCAGCGGAGAGGACGGACCTGAAAAACTGTTTTTT.